This T cell receptor beta chain was obtained from a study of CD8+CD57+ T cells in acquired aplastic anemia. Study-level background: The DNA of sorted CD4+ and CD8+ cells averaged approximately 3.4 ug.

The patients chosen for sequencing had shown expansion of CD8+CD57+ cells (detected by flow cytometry). Each patient carried a diagnosis of severe acquired aplastic anemia. This clonotype showed up many times. Profiling that covered TCR beta VDJ and CDR3 relied on genomic DNA as its template. TCRdb re-derived calls from the reads in MiXCR, one entry per CDR3 protein. The table records a few hundred thousand distinct CDR3 sequences, under 65% of them present only once. The sample taken for sequencing was sorted CD4+, CD8+, or CD8+CD57+ T cells (not recorded which) from PBMCs. The origin of this receptor is a human donor with aplastic anemia.

The CDR3 bases are TGCAGCGTGAGCGGGAGGGGCTACAATGAGCAGTTCTTC. It encodes CSVSGRGYNEQFF. The chain employs TRBV29-1 and TRBJ2-1, with 10 nucleotides matching TRBD2. The length of the CDR3 is 13 residues. CDR1 is SQVTM and CDR2 is ANQGSEA in the germline V gene. V lost 6 bases, J lost 3 bases, and 2 bases stayed unmatched.